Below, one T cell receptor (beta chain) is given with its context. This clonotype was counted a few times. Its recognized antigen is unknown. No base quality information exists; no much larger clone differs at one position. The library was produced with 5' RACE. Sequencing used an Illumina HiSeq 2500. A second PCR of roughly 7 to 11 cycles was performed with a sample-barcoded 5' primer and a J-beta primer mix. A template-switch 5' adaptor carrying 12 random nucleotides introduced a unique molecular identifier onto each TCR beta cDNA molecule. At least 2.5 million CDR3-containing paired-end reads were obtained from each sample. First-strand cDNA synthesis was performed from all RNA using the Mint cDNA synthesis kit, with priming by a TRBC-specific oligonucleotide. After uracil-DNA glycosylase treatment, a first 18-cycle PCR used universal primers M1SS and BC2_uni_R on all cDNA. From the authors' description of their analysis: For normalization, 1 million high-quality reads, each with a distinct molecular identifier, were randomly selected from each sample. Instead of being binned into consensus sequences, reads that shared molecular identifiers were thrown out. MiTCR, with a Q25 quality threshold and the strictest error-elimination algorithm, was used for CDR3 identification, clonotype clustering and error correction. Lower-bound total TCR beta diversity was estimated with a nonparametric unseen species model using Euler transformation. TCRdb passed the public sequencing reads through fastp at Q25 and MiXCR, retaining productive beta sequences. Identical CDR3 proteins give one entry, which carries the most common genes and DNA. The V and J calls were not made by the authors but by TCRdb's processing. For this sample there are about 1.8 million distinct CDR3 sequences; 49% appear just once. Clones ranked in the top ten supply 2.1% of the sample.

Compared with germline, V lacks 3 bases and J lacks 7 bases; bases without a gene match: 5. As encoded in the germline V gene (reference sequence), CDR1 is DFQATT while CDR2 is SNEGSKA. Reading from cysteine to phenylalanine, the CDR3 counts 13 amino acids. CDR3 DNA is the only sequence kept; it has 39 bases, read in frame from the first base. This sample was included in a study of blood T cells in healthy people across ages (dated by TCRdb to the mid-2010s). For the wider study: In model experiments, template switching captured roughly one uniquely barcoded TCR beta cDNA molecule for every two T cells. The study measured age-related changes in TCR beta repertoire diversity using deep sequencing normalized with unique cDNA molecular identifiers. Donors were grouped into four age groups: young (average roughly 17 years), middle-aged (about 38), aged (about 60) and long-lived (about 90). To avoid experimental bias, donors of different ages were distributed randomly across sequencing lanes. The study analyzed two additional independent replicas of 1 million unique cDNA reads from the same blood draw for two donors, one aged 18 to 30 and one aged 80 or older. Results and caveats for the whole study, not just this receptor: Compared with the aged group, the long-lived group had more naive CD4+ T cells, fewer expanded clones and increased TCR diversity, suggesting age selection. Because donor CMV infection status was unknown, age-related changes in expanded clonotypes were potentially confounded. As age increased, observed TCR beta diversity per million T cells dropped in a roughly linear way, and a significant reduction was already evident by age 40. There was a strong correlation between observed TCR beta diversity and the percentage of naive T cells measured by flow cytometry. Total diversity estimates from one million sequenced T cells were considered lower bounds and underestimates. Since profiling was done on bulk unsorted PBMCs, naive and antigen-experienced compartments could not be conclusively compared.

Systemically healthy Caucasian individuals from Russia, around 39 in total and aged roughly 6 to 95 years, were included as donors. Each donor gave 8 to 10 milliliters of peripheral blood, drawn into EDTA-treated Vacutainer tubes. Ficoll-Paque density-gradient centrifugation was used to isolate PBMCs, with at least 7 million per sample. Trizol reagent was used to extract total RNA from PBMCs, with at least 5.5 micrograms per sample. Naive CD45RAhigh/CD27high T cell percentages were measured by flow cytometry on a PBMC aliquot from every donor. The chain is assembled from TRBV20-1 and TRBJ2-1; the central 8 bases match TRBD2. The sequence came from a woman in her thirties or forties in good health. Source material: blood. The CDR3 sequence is CSASSGLENEQFF. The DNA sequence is TGCAGTGCTAGTTCGGGACTAGAGAATGAGCAGTTCTTC.